This passage covers 5 T cell receptor beta chains from one sample sequenced in a study of vaccination and CD4 T cells after COVID-19. Sequenced with the Oncomine TCR Beta short-read assay was DNA taken from cultured CD4+ T cells. TCRdb reprocessed the PCR reads with MiXCR, giving one entry per CDR3 protein. The sample has 14,000 or so distinct CDR3 sequences; 55% to 75% are singletons. As to treatment: roughly nine-day PBMC culture with coronavirus spike peptide pools or control peptides (ViraFEST assay). No antigen has been assigned to these receptors. The sample comprised CD4+ T cells from blood, cultured in vitro. These receptors came from a human donor who had recovered from COVID-19.

The chain links TRBV6-2 or TRBV6-3 to TRBJ1-5, with D tentatively TRBD1 (6 bases). In germline, CDR1 is MNHEY, CDR2 SVGEGT. The V end was cut by 3 bases, the J end by 0 bases, with 18 bases between. This CDR3 is built from 18 residues. The CDR3 DNA follows: TGTGCCAGCAGTTATCCCGGACAGAGTTCCTTTAGCAATCAGCCCCAGCATTTT. Translation: CASSYPGQSSFSNQPQHF.

The chain carries TRBV19 and TRBJ2-3; no clear D gene. The V end lost 6 bases, the J end lost 2 bases, and 9 bases lay between the germline ends. The CDR3 length is 13 residues. In germline, CDR1 is LNHDA, CDR2 SQIVND (reference sequence). In nucleotides, the CDR3 is TGTGCCAGTAGAGGGTTTGTCACAGATACGCAGTATTTT. This translates into CASRGFVTDTQYF.

V is TRBV19 and J is TRBJ1-5; D gene unclear. The CDR3 length is 15 residues. V dropped 0 bases and J dropped 1 base, with 7 bases sitting between them. Germline CDR1 is LNHDA and CDR2 is SQIVND (reference sequence). Here the CDR3 DNA reads TGTGCCAGTAGTATAGAGGTGGAGAGCAATCAGCCCCAGCATTTT. Residues: CASSIEVESNQPQHF.

The V and J genes are TRBV4-2 and TRBJ2-5; D may be TRBD1 (6 bases). This CDR3 has 18 residues. CDR1 LGHNA and CDR2 YNFKEQ come from the germline V gene. V lost 1 base to trimming and J lost 0 bases, with 18 bases between them. CDR3 sequence reads: CASSQGPGTQGNQETQYF. As DNA, the CDR3 is TGTGCCAGCAGCCAAGGACCGGGGACACAGGGAAACCAAGAGACCCAGTACTTC.

V gene TRBV19 combines with J gene TRBJ1-2, with TRBD1 identical over 8 bases. The CDR3 is 13 amino acids. Germline-derived CDR1 and CDR2 are LNHDA and SQIVND (reference sequence). J gave up 5 bases and V 6 bases, and 5 bases lay outside the gene matches. The CDR3 nucleotides are TGTGCCAGTAGACCGACAGGGGAATATGGCTACACCTTC. As protein: CASRPTGEYGYTF.